Sequencing of this T cell receptor (beta chain) was carried out in a study of tumor and adjacent non-tumor tissue in lung cancer. Study summary: There were 12 adenocarcinoma, 2 squamous cell carcinoma and 1 small cell lung cancer cases. The patients, roughly 9 men and 5 or 6 women, were about 30 to 85 with stage I to III disease.

Overall study findings and caveats: Compared with tumor, normal lung showed significantly lower TCR diversity.

A note on this clonotype: Its cognate antigen is unknown. With a much larger clone just one base away, this may be a read error.

RNA was extracted from bulk tissue without any cell sorting. Distant lung tissue was collected more than 3 cm away from the tumor edge. A modified ARM-PCR protocol with three rounds of nested PCR amplified TCRbeta. TCRdb re-analysed the multiplex PCR reads in MiXCR, keeping a single row per CDR3 protein. The repertoire includes 94,000 or so distinct CDR3 sequences, around 76% of them detected once, and just over 20% sits in the top ten. Sequencing was performed on distant non-tumor lung tissue. The sequence was obtained from a woman between 50 and 59 years old with non-small cell lung cancer.

CDR3 sequence reads: CATSVPHMEDIQYF. DNA of the CDR3: TGTGCCACCAGCGTCCCCCACATGGAAGACATTCAGTACTTC. The chain couples TRBV15 to TRBJ2-4; the D is unclear. CDR1 is LNHNV, CDR2 YYDKDF, per germline (reference sequence). The CDR3 extends over 14 amino acids. V lost 5 bases to trimming and J lost 8 bases, with 16 bases between them.